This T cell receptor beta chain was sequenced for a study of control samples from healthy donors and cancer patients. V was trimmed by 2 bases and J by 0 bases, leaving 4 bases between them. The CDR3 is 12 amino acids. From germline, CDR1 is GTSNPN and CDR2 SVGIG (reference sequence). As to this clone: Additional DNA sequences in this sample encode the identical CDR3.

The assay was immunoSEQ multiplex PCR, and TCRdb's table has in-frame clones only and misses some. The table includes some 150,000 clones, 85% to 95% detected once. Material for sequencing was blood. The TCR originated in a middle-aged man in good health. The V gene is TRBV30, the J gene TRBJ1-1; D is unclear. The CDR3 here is CAWSRVNTEAFF. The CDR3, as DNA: TGTGCCTGGAGTAGAGTGAACACTGAAGCTTTCTTT.